This T cell receptor (beta chain) was sequenced for a study of regulatory T cells in long-lasting Graves disease. General observations from the study: Persistent patients shared more public clonotypes (about 2,600) than new patients (966).

Specified time point: newly diagnosed GD, antithyroid drugs for less than 3 months. The TCR library used RNA extracted from PBMCs. The length of the CDR3 is 17 residues. Looked up from germline, CDR1 is MNHNS and CDR2 is SASEGT. After removal of 5 bases from V and 0 bases from J, the junction contained 9 bases not matched to a gene. Researchers made TCR beta libraries by using iRepertoire HTBI primers and running Arm-PCR on CDR3 regions. Via MiXCR, TCRdb re-called the multiplex PCR reads, giving one row per CDR3 protein. The sample carries fewer than 550,000 distinct CDR3 sequences, 15% to 20% recorded once. Concerning this clonotype itself: The target antigen is unknown.

The data were also submitted as part of a second study, on T cells in Graves' hyperthyroidism and ophthalmopathy. That paper states: Patients with ophthalmopathy were separated from those with stable hyperthyroidism by a 13 V-J model.

The V call is TRBV6-1, the J call TRBJ2-7; 11 bases match TRBD2. This clonotype was sampled from a woman aged 40 to 65 with Graves disease. The sample in question was peripheral blood mononuclear cells (PBMCs), obtained at new diagnosis, from a patient treated with antithyroid drugs. CDR3 region: CASSHGLGTSGSYEQYF. CDR3 DNA: TGTGCCAGCAGTCACGGTCTCGGGACTAGCGGCTCCTACGAGCAGTACTTC.